Below are 28 T cell receptor beta chains sequenced from a single sample in a study of T cell repertoires in cytomegalovirus infection. MiXCR was run by TCRdb on the reads, yielding one entry per CDR3 protein. The sample consists of under 95,000 distinct CDR3 sequences, more than 40% of them appearing once. Their specific antigens are unknown. Material: CD8+ T cells from cultured PBMCs, obtained from culture after CMV antigen stimulation. The receptor set was obtained from a human donor in good health (CMV status not recorded). Some clones in this sample may be carry-over from other donors' samples.

This clonotype appeared a single time. The chain uses TRBV12-3 or TRBV12-4 and TRBJ1-5; 8 nucleotides line up with TRBD1. The CDR3 is 15 residues long. The ends lost 5 bases at V and 2 bases at J; junction bases unmatched: 5. CDR3: CASSAGQEGNQPQHF. For the CDR3, the DNA is TGTGCCAGCAGTGCGGGACAGGAGGGCAATCAGCCCCAGCATTTT.

This clonotype was counted only a few times. The chain combines TRBV12-3 or TRBV12-4 with TRBJ1-5; possible D gene TRBD1, 6 bases. This CDR3 region has 15 residues. V lost 7 bases and J 6 bases, leaving 19 bases between the germline ends. The DNA of the CDR3 is TGTGCCAGCACCACTGGGGAGGGGGGAGGTCAGCCCCAGCATTTT. It encodes CASTTGEGGGQPQHF.

The rearrangement links TRBV11-2 to TRBJ2-7; D call uncertain. Trimming shortened V by 3 bases and J by 5 bases, and 20 bases separated the two germline ends. The germline CDR1 and CDR2 sequences are SGHAT and FQNNGV. The CDR3 length is 16 residues. CDR3 loop: CASSFQRYRSTDEQYF. CDR3 coding DNA: TGTGCCAGCAGCTTCCAACGTTATAGGAGTACCGACGAGCAGTACTTC.

This chain uses TRBV7-2 with TRBJ2-4; 8 nucleotides align to TRBD2. Trimming removed 7 bases from V and 4 bases from J; junction bases left unmatched: 18. The CDR3 is 18 amino acids. CDR1 is SGHTA and CDR2 is FQGNSA in the germline V gene. As DNA, the CDR3 is TGTGCCAGCACCACCCTTTCCCCTTCGACTAGCGTGAAAAACATTCAGTACTTC. It codes for CASTTLSPSTSVKNIQYF.

In this sample, this clonotype turned up a few times. The V call is TRBV7-8, the J call TRBJ2-1; the match to TRBD1 covers 11 bases. This CDR3 region has 14 residues. In germline, CDR1 is SGHVS, CDR2 FQNEAQ. V lost 5 bases, J lost 6 bases, and 3 bases stayed unmatched. The CDR3 DNA sequence: TGTGCCAGCAGCCCGGGACAGGGGGTCAATGAGCAGTTCTTC. Translation gives CASSPGQGVNEQFF.

Only a few counts were recorded for this clonotype. V usage is TRBV7-6 and J usage is TRBJ2-1, with D unresolved. The CDR3 spans 16 residues. Per germline, CDR1 SGHVS and CDR2 FNYEAQ. The ends were cut back, 1 base at V and 6 bases at J, with 16 bases in the middle. CDR3 bases: TGTGCCAGCAGCTTAGAGTTAGGCAGGCTATCCAATGAGCAGTTCTTC. This sequence encodes CASSLELGRLSNEQFF.

The rearrangement joins TRBV20-1 to TRBJ2-4; 7 bases fit TRBD2. From germline, CDR1 is DFQATT and CDR2 SNEGSKA (reference sequence). The CDR3 runs 15 residues. The V gene end was trimmed by 4 bases and the J gene end by 2 bases; junction bases not matched to a gene: 8. CDR3 protein: CSANGAGLTKNIQYF. The DNA of the CDR3 is TGCAGTGCTAACGGCGCGGGACTAACCAAAAACATTCAGTACTTC.

In this sample, this clonotype turned up a few times. This chain links TRBV7-2 with TRBJ1-2; no clear D. Germline V gene data show CDR1 as SGHTA and CDR2 as FQGNSA. V was trimmed by 5 bases and J by 8 bases, leaving 18 bases between them. This CDR3 has 14 residues. DNA for the CDR3: TGTGCCAGCAGCCCTCCTGCTTGGTATGACGGCTACACCTTC. Its translation is CASSPPAWYDGYTF.

J is TRBJ1-5 and V is TRBV7-8; D is possibly TRBD1 (5 bases). The V end was cut by 2 bases, the J end by 3 bases, with 11 bases between. Germline CDR1 and CDR2: SGHVS and FQNEAQ. This CDR3 spans 15 amino acids. As DNA, the CDR3 is TGTGCCAGCAGCTTAACTGCAGGGATCAATCAGCCCCAGCATTTT. Translated, it gives CASSLTAGINQPQHF.

This clonotype has a handful of counts. The V gene is TRBV24-1, the J gene TRBJ2-7, with D hard to call. The germline gives CDR1 KGHDR, CDR2 SFDVKD. The CDR3 sequence is 12 residues long. Trimming shortened V by 7 bases and J by 4 bases, and 10 bases separated the two germline ends. The CDR3: CATSPSGYEQYF. The CDR3 nucleotides are TGTGCCACCAGCCCTTCTGGGTACGAGCAGTACTTC.

This clonotype was picked up one time. The rearrangement uses TRBV12-3 or TRBV12-4 and TRBJ1-4; no definite D call. V lost 0 bases to trimming and J lost 11 bases, with 7 bases between them. This CDR3 is built from 12 residues. The chain's CDR3 is CASSLADGKLFF. In DNA, the CDR3 is TGTGCCAGCAGTTTAGCGGATGGGAAACTGTTTTTT.

Notes on this clonotype: This sequence may be a read error, since a much larger clone differs from it by one base. The chain links TRBV5-6 to TRBJ2-1; 9 nucleotides line up with TRBD2. This CDR3 comprises 18 residues. CDR1 and CDR2 from the germline V gene are SGHDT and YYEEEE. V lost 4 bases to trimming and J lost 4 bases; unmatched junction nucleotides: 15. The CDR3 here is CASSQFRPSGRLYNEQFF. In nucleotides, the CDR3 is TGTGCCAGCAGCCAATTCAGGCCCAGCGGGAGGTTATACAATGAGCAGTTCTTC.

The V and J genes are TRBV12-3 or TRBV12-4 and TRBJ2-7; D is ambiguous. V dropped 1 base and J dropped 3 bases, with 10 bases sitting between them. There are 14 residues in the CDR3. DNA for the CDR3: TGTGCCAGCAGTTTAGATGGCGGCTACTACGAGCAGTACTTC. As protein: CASSLDGGYYEQYF.

The chain is built from TRBV9 and TRBJ2-7; weak D call: TRBD2 (5 bases). Germline CDR1 reads SGDLS; CDR2 reads YYNGEE. The V end lost 4 bases, the J end lost 0 bases, and 17 bases lay between the germline ends. The CDR3 contains 16 residues. The CDR3 region has the DNA TGTGCCAGCAGCACTAGAAGCGGAGCGTTCTCCTACGAGCAGTACTTC. Amino acids: CASSTRSGAFSYEQYF.

The rearrangement links TRBV7-9 to TRBJ2-1; D is perhaps TRBD1 or TRBD2 (5 bases each). The CDR3 covers 16 residues. CDR1 SEHNR and CDR2 FQNEAQ come from the germline V gene (reference sequence). Between the trimmed V and J ends, which lost 5 bases and 2 bases, there was a span of 16 bases. CDR3 sequence (DNA): TGTGCCAGCAGCAGTCAGGGACGAATTACCTACAATGAGCAGTTCTTC. Protein product: CASSSQGRITYNEQFF.

This clonotype was recorded a few times. The chain couples TRBV6-2 or TRBV6-3 to TRBJ2-7; D perhaps matches TRBD2 (7 bases). The CDR3 has 14 amino acids. The germline V and J ends were trimmed by 2 bases and 6 bases, with 14 bases remaining between them. Per germline, CDR1 MNHEY and CDR2 SVGEGT. Here the CDR3 reads CASSYGGGGAEQYF. CDR3 DNA: TGTGCCAGCAGTTACGGAGGGGGGGGGGCCGAGCAGTACTTC.

The J gene is TRBJ1-1, the V gene TRBV12-3 or TRBV12-4, with TRBD1 matching over 10 bases. The CDR3 sequence is 18 residues long. V dropped 10 bases and J dropped 5; count of bases not matched to a gene: 22. For the CDR3, the DNA is TGTGCCAACAGCCCGCAGGGATGGACAGGGGGTGATTGGACTGAAGCTTTCTTT. Protein: CANSPQGWTGGDWTEAFF.

This clonotype was counted only a few times. The genes are TRBV7-8 and TRBJ2-1; tentative D call: TRBD2 (5 bases). Trimming took 2 bases from V and 1 from J, leaving 9 bases between them. Germline CDR1 and CDR2: SGHVS and FQNEAQ. This CDR3 contains 15 residues. The chain's CDR3 is CASSLRESSYNEQFF. The CDR3 DNA sequence: TGTGCCAGCAGCTTAAGGGAGTCTTCCTACAATGAGCAGTTCTTC.

This clonotype showed up just a few times. The rearrangement links TRBV11-2 to TRBJ2-3; the match to TRBD2 covers 9 bases. The length of the CDR3 is 15 residues. Trimming took 4 bases from V and 2 from J; bases not matched to a gene: 4. Germline V gene sequence: CDR1 SGHAT, CDR2 FQNNGV. The CDR3 here is CASSYSGRTTDTQYF. The CDR3 coding sequence is TGTGCCAGCAGCTATAGCGGGAGAACCACAGATACGCAGTATTTT. Full variable domain (outside the CDR3, taken from reference TRBV11-2 and TRBJ2-3): EAGVAQSPRYKIIEKRQSVAFWCNPISGHATLYWYQQILGQGPKLLIQFQNNGVVDDSQLPKDRFSAERLKGVDSTLKIQPAKLEDSAVYLCASSYSGRTTDTQYFGPGTRLTVL.

This clonotype appeared a few times. The rearrangement links TRBV7-8 to TRBJ1-1; D ambiguous. Trimming took 1 base from V and 8 from J, leaving 8 bases between them. Germline CDR1 is SGHVS and CDR2 is FQNEAQ. The CDR3 is made up of 12 amino acids. The CDR3 nucleotides are TGTGCCAGCAGCTTAGGAATGGGCGAAGCTTTCTTT. This translates into CASSLGMGEAFF.

The chain uses TRBV6-4 and TRBJ2-1; TRBD2 might be the D (5 bases). V dropped 1 base and J dropped 7 bases, with 26 bases sitting between them. The CDR3 has 19 amino acids. Looked up from germline, CDR1 is MRHNA and CDR2 is SNTAGT. CDR3 coding DNA: TGTGCCAGCAGTGACTATCGGGTGGACTTAGTGTTATTCCAGAATGAGCAGTTCTTC. Protein sequence: CASSDYRVDLVLFQNEQFF.

This clonotype was counted only a few times. The chain is built from TRBV7-9 and TRBJ1-4; D is undetermined. The germline CDR1 and CDR2 sequences are SEHNR and FQNEAQ (reference sequence). The CDR3 is 12 amino acids. The germline V and J ends were trimmed by 2 bases and 6 bases, with 4 bases remaining between them. The CDR3 DNA reads as TGTGCCAGCAGCTTATATGATGAAAAACTGTTTTTT. This sequence encodes CASSLYDEKLFF.

This clonotype was counted a few times. The V gene is TRBV6-1, the J gene TRBJ1-2; D may be TRBD1 (5 bases). The CDR3 length is 15 residues. Germline CDR1 reads MNHNS; CDR2 reads SASEGT. Trimming took off 10 bases at V and 1 base at J, with 19 bases between the two ends. CDR3 nucleotides: TGTGCCACCAGAATGGTTAAGGGGAGTAACTATGGCTACACCTTC. Translating it yields CATRMVKGSNYGYTF.

The count of this clonotype is one. CDR3 DNA: TGTGCCAGCGAAGGTCAGGGGGCTGTCACTGAAGCTTTCTTT. Translation gives CASEGQGAVTEAFF. This rearrangement joins TRBV2 to TRBJ1-1; TRBD1 aligns across 8 bases. Germline V gives CDR1 SNHLY, CDR2 FYNNEI. The CDR3 extends over 14 amino acids. Unmatched junction bases numbered 9, after V lost 8 bases and J lost 4 bases. The entire variable domain, with the rest obtained from reference TRBV2 and TRBJ1-1, is as follows: EPEVTQTPSHQVTQMGQEVILRCVPISNHLYFYWYRQILGQKVEFLVSFYNNEISEKSEIFDDQFSVERPDGSNFTLKIRSTKLEDSAMYFCASEGQGAVTEAFFGQGTRLTVV.

DNA of the CDR3: TGTGCCAGCAGTTTCTACGGGACATCAGGTCAGCCCCAGCATTTT. It is translated as CASSFYGTSGQPQHF. V and J are TRBV27 and TRBJ1-5; D possibly corresponds to TRBD1 (6 bases). CDR1 is MNHEY and CDR2 is SMNVEV in the germline V gene (reference sequence). V lost 3 bases and J 6 bases, leaving 15 bases between the germline ends. The CDR3 runs 15 residues.

J is TRBJ1-2 and V is TRBV2; no firm D call. V lost 8 bases and J 8 bases, leaving 9 bases between the germline ends. This CDR3 is 10 amino acids long. Germline V gene lookup returns CDR1 SNHLY and CDR2 FYNNEI. This CDR3 is CASAGGGYTF. In nucleotides, the CDR3 is TGTGCCAGCGCTGGTGGAGGCTACACCTTC.

The chain recombines TRBV4-3 with TRBJ2-1, with D possibly being TRBD2 (5 bases). The CDR3 runs 15 residues. V was pared by 0 bases and J by 1 base, with 7 bases between. Per germline, CDR1 LGHNA and CDR2 YSLEER. The CDR3 DNA sequence: TGCGCCAGCAGCCAAGATTTAGCGTCCTACAATGAGCAGTTCTTC. Its translation: CASSQDLASYNEQFF.

This clonotype was seen a few times. The gene calls are TRBV7-2 and TRBJ1-2; TRBD1 aligns across 12 bases. CDR1 is SGHTA, CDR2 FQGNSA, per germline. With 5 bases clipped from V and 4 bases from J, the junction kept 5 bases outside the gene matches. CDR3 length: 15 amino acids. CDR3 DNA sequence: TGTGCCAGCAGCGGGGGACAGGGGGCTTCCTATGGCTACACCTTC. Protein: CASSGGQGASYGYTF.